This TCR beta chain appears in the sequencing data of a study of T cells expressing NK-cell markers. Across the study: Beta-chain profiling covered CD3+CD56+NKG2C+, CD3+CD56+NKG2C- and CD3+CD56-NKG2C+ sorted subsets. HCMV seropositivity characterized most of the eight sequenced donors, and seronegativity one. Study results and caveats: Among several donors, these clonotypes also ranked first in the CD3+CD56-NKG2C+ fraction. HCMV specificity of the expanded NKG2C+ T cell clones stayed unclear.

Germline CDR1 and CDR2: MDHEN and SYDVKM. CDR3 length: 16 residues. Reanalyzing the 5' RACE reads, TCRdb keeps one entry per CDR3 protein, without DNA. The sample's table shows roughly 390,000 distinct CDR3 sequences. Remarks on this clonotype: Its antigen is undetermined.

This TCR derives from a man aged 18-69 years in good health. This sequence joins TRBV28 and TRBJ2-7; the D gene TCRdb calls, TRBD1, cannot be checked with no DNA. The sequencing input was blood T cells: a sorted CD56 or NKG2C T cell subset, CD4+ or CD8+ T cells, or bulk PBMC T cells (not recorded which). CDR3 in amino acids: CASSLSLGTGGTEQYF.